These T cell receptor beta chains were read from a single sample in a study of blood T cells in healthy people across ages. TCRdb reprocessed the 5' RACE reads via MiXCR and lists one record per CDR3 protein. The table records around 1,600,000 distinct CDR3 sequences, about 45% of them present only once. What was sequenced was blood. These receptors came from a woman younger than 35 in good health. Both conserved end residues are part of each CDR3. The D gene is left open where the match is weak. Part of the rows lack a size; the others show once, few, many or a class for expanded clones.

J: TRBJ1-2; size: many; D: .; V: TRBV3-1; length: 11; DNA: TGTGCCAGCAGTCAATCCTATGGCTACACCTTC; CDR3: CASSQSYGYTF
J: TRBJ1-2; size: .; D: .; V: TRBV7-9; length: 14; DNA: TGTGCCAGCAGCTTAGAGGAGATTAACTATGGCTACACCTTC; CDR3: CASSLEEINYGYTF
J: TRBJ2-7; size: few; D: .; V: TRBV15; length: 15; DNA: TGTGCCACCAGCAGAGATCAGTCAGGTTCCTACGAGCAGTACTTC; CDR3: CATSRDQSGSYEQYF
J: TRBJ2-7; size: .; D: TRBD1; V: TRBV20-1; length: 15; DNA: TGCAGTGCTAGAGATCAAGTGGGACAGACTCGCGAGCAGTACTTC; CDR3: CSARDQVGQTREQYF
J: TRBJ1-1; size: few; D: .; V: TRBV7-2; length: 16; DNA: TGTGCCAGCAGCTTCGCCTTGAGGGTGAAGAACACTGAAGCTTTCTTT; CDR3: CASSFALRVKNTEAFF
J: TRBJ2-3; size: few; D: TRBD2; V: TRBV6-5; length: 16; DNA: TGTGCCAGCAGCCCGGGACTAGCGGAGAACACAGATACGCAGTATTTT; CDR3: CASSPGLAENTDTQYF
J: TRBJ2-4; size: .; D: TRBD2; V: TRBV28; length: 14; DNA: TGTGCCACCCGGGGAGGGATGGTCGTAAACATTCAGTACTTC; CDR3: CATRGGMVVNIQYF
J: TRBJ1-1; size: few; D: TRBD1; V: TRBV5-1; length: 14; DNA: TGCGCCAGCAGCAAGGACAGGGGGCACACTGAAGCTTTCTTT; CDR3: CASSKDRGHTEAFF
J: TRBJ2-7; size: .; D: TRBD1; V: TRBV20-1; length: 14; DNA: TGCAGTGCGAGGCTCGGGACAGGGTTAAACGAGCAGTACTTC; CDR3: CSARLGTGLNEQYF
J: TRBJ2-1; size: few; D: TRBD2; V: TRBV29-1; length: 16; DNA: TGCAGCGTTGAAGTAGTAGCGGGAGCCGGCTACAATGAGCAGTTCTTC; CDR3: CSVEVVAGAGYNEQFF
J: TRBJ2-1; size: .; D: .; V: TRBV4-1; length: 17; DNA: TGCGCCAGCAGCCAAGTAGGTATAATCTCGATTAACAATGAGCAGTTCTTC; CDR3: CASSQVGIISINNEQFF
J: TRBJ2-1; size: .; D: TRBD2; V: TRBV3-1; length: 17; DNA: TGTGCCAGCAGCCTATTGGGACTAGCGGGGGATTACAATGAGCAGTTCTTC; CDR3: CASSLLGLAGDYNEQFF
J: TRBJ2-3; size: many; D: .; V: TRBV5-1; length: 14; DNA: TGCGCCAGCAGTAGGGATCTGGGGAAAGATACGCAGTATTTT; CDR3: CASSRDLGKDTQYF
J: TRBJ1-6; size: .; D: TRBD1; V: TRBV2; length: 15; DNA: TGTGCCAGTATGACAGGGGGCTCCTATAATTCACCCCTCCACTTT; CDR3: CASMTGGSYNSPLHF
J: TRBJ2-5; size: .; D: TRBD2; V: TRBV11-2; length: 14; DNA: TGTGCCAGCAGCACCACCCGGGGGGTGGAGACCCAGTACTTC; CDR3: CASSTTRGVETQYF
J: TRBJ2-3; size: many; D: TRBD1; V: TRBV5-1; length: 15; DNA: TGCGCCAGCAGCGCCGGGACAGGGGTAGGGGATACGCAGTATTTT; CDR3: CASSAGTGVGDTQYF
J: TRBJ2-1; size: few; D: .; V: TRBV7-6; length: 17; DNA: TGTGCCAGCAGTTCCCCAGCGCGACACCATCCGGGCAATGAGCAGTTCTTC; CDR3: CASSSPARHHPGNEQFF
J: TRBJ2-1; size: .; D: TRBD1; V: TRBV7-2; length: 15; DNA: TGTGCCAGCAGGGCTCCGGGACAGGGCTACAATGAGCAGTTCTTC; CDR3: CASRAPGQGYNEQFF
J: TRBJ2-4; size: .; D: .; V: TRBV2; length: 16; DNA: TGTGCCAGCAGTGAAGCGCTTCCTGGGTCCTTGAACATTCAGTACTTC; CDR3: CASSEALPGSLNIQYF
J: TRBJ2-7; size: .; D: .; V: TRBV6-6; length: 11; DNA: TGTGCCAGCAGCCCCTGGTACGAGCAGTACTTC; CDR3: CASSPWYEQYF
J: TRBJ2-6; size: .; D: TRBD1; V: TRBV9; length: 18; DNA: TGTGCCAGCAGCTTCGCAACGGGACAGAGCTCTGGGGCCAACGTCCTGACTTTC; CDR3: CASSFATGQSSGANVLTF
J: TRBJ2-5; size: .; D: .; V: TRBV4-1; length: 16; DNA: TGCGTCAGCAGCTTCCCATCCGGAGCGGGCCAAGAGACCCAGTACTTC; CDR3: CVSSFPSGAGQETQYF
J: TRBJ2-3; size: few; D: TRBD2; V: TRBV9; length: 16; DNA: TGTGCCAGCAGCGTTTCTCTAGCGGGGGTGGCAGATACGCAGTATTTT; CDR3: CASSVSLAGVADTQYF
J: TRBJ2-1; size: few; D: .; V: TRBV16; length: 13; DNA: TGTGCCAGCAGCCGAGAGAGCAGGAATGAGCAGTTCTTC; CDR3: CASSRESRNEQFF
J: TRBJ2-1; size: .; D: TRBD2; V: TRBV11-2; length: 16; DNA: TGTGCCAGCAGCTTAGTAATGGGACTAGGGTCCAATGAGCAGTTCTTC; CDR3: CASSLVMGLGSNEQFF
J: TRBJ1-5; size: .; D: .; V: TRBV20-1; length: 13; DNA: TGCAGTGCTAGTAGTCAGGGTGGTCAGCCCCAGCATTTT; CDR3: CSASSQGGQPQHF
J: TRBJ2-5; size: .; D: TRBD2; V: TRBV20-1; length: 16; DNA: TGCAGTGCTAGAGTTGGCAGCGGGGGGACTCAAGAGACCCAGTACTTC; CDR3: CSARVGSGGTQETQYF
J: TRBJ1-1; size: .; D: .; V: TRBV20-1; length: 13; DNA: TGCAGTGCTAGAGATCCGCAGGGTACTGAAGCTTTCTTT; CDR3: CSARDPQGTEAFF
J: TRBJ1-2; size: .; D: .; V: TRBV27; length: 13; DNA: TGTGCCAGCAGCGGGCGTGTTGGGGATGGCTACACCTTC; CDR3: CASSGRVGDGYTF
J: TRBJ2-7; size: .; D: TRBD2; V: TRBV19; length: 16; DNA: TGTGCCAGTAGTATTGCGTCTAGCGGGAGTTGGGGTGAGCAGTACTTC; CDR3: CASSIASSGSWGEQYF
J: TRBJ2-7; size: .; D: .; V: TRBV9; length: 15; DNA: TGTGCCAGCAGCGTCTCCCCCGGGTTATCCTACGAGCAGTACTTC; CDR3: CASSVSPGLSYEQYF
J: TRBJ2-2; size: many; D: .; V: TRBV7-3; length: 16; DNA: TGTGCCAGCAGCTTAATAGGAGGCGATCGTACCGGGGAGCTGTTTTTT; CDR3: CASSLIGGDRTGELFF
J: TRBJ2-5; size: few; D: .; V: TRBV18; length: 12; DNA: TGTGCCGGCTCACCCAGAAGGGAGACCCAGTACTTC; CDR3: CAGSPRRETQYF
J: TRBJ2-3; size: few; D: TRBD1; V: TRBV20-1; length: 16; DNA: TGCAGTGCTAGCCTTACAGGGGTCACTACCACAGATACGCAGTATTTT; CDR3: CSASLTGVTTTDTQYF
J: TRBJ2-7; size: .; D: .; V: TRBV2; length: 12; DNA: TGTGCCAGCAGTGTACGCCTCGACGAGCAGTACTTC; CDR3: CASSVRLDEQYF
J: TRBJ2-7; size: few; D: TRBD2; V: TRBV3-1; length: 18; DNA: TGTGCCAGCAGCCACGAAACTAGCGGGAGGTTGAGCTCCTACGAGCAGTACTTC; CDR3: CASSHETSGRLSSYEQYF
J: TRBJ1-2; size: once; D: .; V: TRBV4-1; length: 15; DNA: TGCGCCAGCAGCCAACTCCGGGACACCTACTATGGCTACACCTTC; CDR3: CASSQLRDTYYGYTF
J: TRBJ2-1; size: few; D: TRBD2; V: TRBV20-1; length: 15; DNA: TGCAGTGCCAGGCGGGAGTTGAGGTCCTACAATGAGCAGTTCTTC; CDR3: CSARRELRSYNEQFF
J: TRBJ2-7; size: .; D: TRBD1; V: TRBV3-1; length: 15; DNA: TGTGCCAGCAGCCAAACGGGACAGGGCAGAAGCGAGCAGTACTTC; CDR3: CASSQTGQGRSEQYF
J: TRBJ2-1; size: few; D: .; V: TRBV4-1; length: 13; DNA: TGCGCCAGCAGCCAGCTCGGACAGTCAGAGCAGTTCTTC; CDR3: CASSQLGQSEQFF
J: TRBJ2-3; size: .; D: .; V: TRBV3-1; length: 15; DNA: TGTGCCAGCAGCCAAGATAGTGGAGGGGTGGATACGCAGTATTTT; CDR3: CASSQDSGGVDTQYF
J: TRBJ2-7; size: few; D: .; V: TRBV21-1; length: 15; DNA: TGTGCCAGCAGCAAAGGAAGAACAGTAGCCTACGAGCAGTACTTC; CDR3: CASSKGRTVAYEQYF
J: TRBJ2-1; size: few; D: TRBD1; V: TRBV7-2; length: 17; DNA: TGTGCCAGCAGCTTACCTCGTGGACAGGGGGCCGTCAATGAGCAGTTCTTC; CDR3: CASSLPRGQGAVNEQFF
J: TRBJ2-2; size: .; D: TRBD2; V: TRBV20-1; length: 18; DNA: TGCAGTGCTAGAGAATTTCCAGCGGGAGAGGCGAACACCGGGGAGCTGTTTTTT; CDR3: CSAREFPAGEANTGELFF
J: TRBJ2-1; size: .; D: .; V: TRBV4-3; length: 14; DNA: TGCGCCAGCAGCTACGGGACGGTTGACGATGAGCAGTTCTTC; CDR3: CASSYGTVDDEQFF
J: TRBJ1-1; size: .; D: TRBD1; V: TRBV4-3; length: 14; DNA: TGCGCCAGCAGCCACGGGGACAGGGAACCTGAAGCTTTCTTT; CDR3: CASSHGDREPEAFF
J: TRBJ2-7; size: .; D: .; V: TRBV9; length: 15; DNA: TGTGCCAGCAGCGCAAGGGACATGAGTTCCTACGAGCAGTACTTC; CDR3: CASSARDMSSYEQYF
J: TRBJ1-2; size: few; D: .; V: TRBV6-6; length: 14; DNA: TGTGCCAGCAGTACCAGACAGGTTACCCGTGGCTACACCTTC; CDR3: CASSTRQVTRGYTF
J: TRBJ2-3; size: .; D: .; V: TRBV4-1; length: 12; DNA: TGCGCCAGCAGCCGCCCTTCGGATACGCAGTATTTT; CDR3: CASSRPSDTQYF
J: TRBJ2-7; size: few; D: .; V: TRBV2; length: 14; DNA: TGTGCCACCTCTAAAGGGGGTAGTTGGTACGAGCAGTACTTC; CDR3: CATSKGGSWYEQYF
J: TRBJ2-1; size: .; D: TRBD1; V: TRBV2; length: 17; DNA: TGTGCCAGCAGTGCCCTAACCCGGGACAGACCTTACAATGAGCAGTTCTTC; CDR3: CASSALTRDRPYNEQFF
J: TRBJ2-1; size: few; D: TRBD1; V: TRBV25-1; length: 15; DNA: TGTGCCAGCACCCGGGACAGGGGGTTTTACAATGAGCAGTTCTTC; CDR3: CASTRDRGFYNEQFF
J: TRBJ2-3; size: .; D: TRBD1; V: TRBV4-1; length: 16; DNA: TGCGCCAGCAGAAAGACAGGGGGAAGGTCCACAGATACGCAGTATTTT; CDR3: CASRKTGGRSTDTQYF
J: TRBJ2-3; size: .; D: TRBD2; V: TRBV12-3/TRBV12-4; length: 17; DNA: TGTGCCAGCAGTCCCGCGGGACTAGCGGAGGGCACAGATACGCAGTATTTT; CDR3: CASSPAGLAEGTDTQYF